This TCR beta chain was captured in a study of regulatory T cells in long-lasting Graves disease. V lost 8 bases, J lost 1 base, and 11 bases lay in between. The CDR3 runs 13 residues. The germline V gene has CDR1 LNHDA and CDR2 SQIVND (reference sequence). This clonotype came up a few times. Its antigen remains unidentified. Regarding time point: persistent/refractory GD, antithyroid drugs over 5 years with positive TRAb. The authors made the TCR library using RNA they extracted from PBMCs. It was by American Thyroid Association guidelines that Graves' disease was diagnosed. EDTA tubes collected nine milliliters of peripheral blood. For TCR beta, libraries came from iRepertoire HTBI primers and Arm-PCR of CDR3 regions. TCRdb reanalysed the multiplex PCR reads using MiXCR and keeps one entry per CDR3 protein. The sample carries about 660,000 distinct CDR3 sequences, 30% recorded once. Study-level findings and limits: Newly diagnosed disease favored TRBV20-1 and TRBJ2-1 over persistent disease.

This clonotype was sampled from a female donor with Graves disease. Sequenced here: peripheral blood mononuclear cells (PBMCs), sampled when the disease was refractory, from a patient treated with antithyroid drugs. J is TRBJ1-1 and V is TRBV19, with D possibly TRBD1 on 5 matching bases. The CDR3 here is CASGGHRNTEAFF. As DNA, the CDR3 is TGTGCCAGTGGAGGACACAGGAACACTGAAGCTTTCTTT.